This T cell receptor (beta chain) was recovered during a study of cytomegalovirus exposure and HLA in healthy donors. Across the whole study: When 350 to 500 donors were genotyped, roughly 78% of them were found to fall in the Caucasian-associated ancestry cluster. Whole-study findings and limits: V- and J-gene trimming in TCR beta was tied to a missense DCLRE1C variant by an analysis performed later.

Primers: 60 Vbeta forward and 13 Jbeta reverse. Profiling relied on immunoSEQ multiplex PCR, and the TCRdb table lists in-frame clones only, not all of them. This repertoire shows about 250,000 clones, under 90% found once; its top ten account for around 0.33%. Trimming removed 0 bases from V and 3 bases from J, with 9 bases in between. CDR1 and CDR2 (germline): PRHDT, FYEKMQ (reference sequence). There are 14 residues in the CDR3. As concerns this clone: Its antigen is as yet unknown.

It was healthy bone marrow donors who served as donors. The chain joins TRBV13 to TRBJ2-7; D is possibly TRBD2 (5 bases). This TCR was recovered from a girl aged 2 to 9 in good health and CMV-seronegative. Sequences were obtained from PBMCs. The CDR3 loop is CASSLGREHYEQYF. CDR3 DNA: TGTGCCAGCAGCTTAGGGAGGGAACACTACGAGCAGTACTTC.